The rows below give T cell receptor beta chains drawn from one sample of a study of blood T cell repertoires in COVID-19. The assay was immunoSEQ multiplex PCR, and TCRdb's table has in-frame clones only and misses some. The data contain 250,000 or so clones, about 85% of them seen just once; the ten biggest clones take up roughly 3%. Sequenced sample: peripheral blood. The receptors were gathered from a man in his late teens or twenties with active or convalescent COVID-19. Each CDR3 is given with its conserved first and last residue. Fields, in order: CDR3 DNA, CDR3 protein, J gene, D gene, CDR3 length, clone size, V gene. D genes are given only for firm matches. Not every row has a clone size; where given, it reads once, few, many or a size class.

TGTGCCAGCAGCGTGACAGGGGGCGGAAAACTGTTTTTT CASSVTGGGKLFF TRBJ1-4 TRBD1 13 . TRBV9
TGCGCCAGCAGTACCTCGGGACAGAACTATGGCTACACCTTC CASSTSGQNYGYTF TRBJ1-2 TRBD1 14 . TRBV10-2
TGTGCCTGGATTCTCCAGGGTACCGTTAAAGCTTTCTTT CAWILQGTVKAFF TRBJ1-1 . 13 once TRBV30
TGTGCCAGCAGCTTAGGTACCCGAACACACGACTATGGCTACACCTTC CASSLGTRTHDYGYTF TRBJ1-2 . 16 . TRBV7-2
TGTGCCAGCAGCTTGGGGTCGGGGCGGGGTAACTATGGCTACACCTTC CASSLGSGRGNYGYTF TRBJ1-2 . 16 . TRBV5-4
TGTGCCAGCAGTGCCAACAGGGAAAAGCAGTTCTTC CASSANREKQFF TRBJ2-1 . 12 . TRBV2
TGTGCCAGCAGCTTAGGGAGCCTCAACACCGGGGAGCTGTTTTTT CASSLGSLNTGELFF TRBJ2-2 . 15 . TRBV11-3
TGTGCCCTAAACCGGGACAGGGGGCAGAGCGAGCAGTACTTC CALNRDRGQSEQYF TRBJ2-7 TRBD1 14 . TRBV5-4
TGTGCCAGCAGCCAAGATAGAGGTGGGGACAGGGCGCCGACCCCCAACTACGAGCAGTACTTC CASSQDRGGDRAPTPNYEQYF TRBJ2-7 TRBD1 21 once TRBV3-1/TRBV3-2
TGTGCCAGCTCACCCTATCGAGCGGGGGCCGAAAATGAGCAGTTCTTC CASSPYRAGAENEQFF TRBJ2-1 TRBD2 16 . TRBV18
TGTGCCAGCAGTCCAGGACTAGCGGGAGGGCCCTACGAGCAGTACTTC CASSPGLAGGPYEQYF TRBJ2-7 TRBD2 16 . TRBV7-9
TGTGCCAGCAGTTACAGGGGACAACATGGCTACACCTTC CASSYRGQHGYTF TRBJ1-2 . 13 . TRBV6-2/TRBV6-3
TGTGCCAGCAGTTACGGACAGGGGTTTACAGATACGCAGTATTTT CASSYGQGFTDTQYF TRBJ2-3 TRBD1 15 . TRBV11-2
TGTGCCAGCAGCTCCCCGGGACAGCACTACGAGCAGTACTTC CASSSPGQHYEQYF TRBJ2-7 TRBD1 14 . TRBV3-1/TRBV3-2
TGTGCCAGCAGCTTCGGTTCGGAGGGTAGGGATACGCAGTATTTT CASSFGSEGRDTQYF TRBJ2-3 . 15 . TRBV7-9
TGTGCCAGCAGTTACTTGACAGGGAGGAACACTGAAGCTTTCTTT CASSYLTGRNTEAFF TRBJ1-1 TRBD1 15 . TRBV6-2/TRBV6-3
TGTGCCAGCAGTCTGGGACAGGCGGGCAACTATGGCTACACCTTC CASSLGQAGNYGYTF TRBJ1-2 TRBD1 15 . TRBV28
TGTGCCAGTAGTGCGCGGCCGGGACAGAACACTGAAGCTTTCTTT CASSARPGQNTEAFF TRBJ1-1 . 15 . TRBV19
TGTGCCAGCTCACCTCCAAGCACAGATACGCAGTATTTT CASSPPSTDTQYF TRBJ2-3 . 13 . TRBV18